This TCR beta chain is from a study of cytomegalovirus exposure and HLA in healthy donors (dated 2017 in TCRdb). About the investigation overall: In an earlier analysis of 550 to 750 of the donors, less than 350 Gb of sequence data and roughly 100 million unique TCR beta sequences from roughly 180 million T cells were reported. An early release that covered about 600 HLA-typed donors contained 300 to 350 gigabases of sequencing data and tens of millions of unique TCR sequences. Of the approximately 400 genotyped donors, 80% to 90% were placed in the genetic ancestry cluster associated with self-reported Caucasian donors. The study aimed to test whether signatures of past pathogen exposure could be identified by cataloging public T cell receptors. The T cell repertoires of 666 subjects were profiled by immunosequencing and related to cytomegalovirus serostatus. A separate validation cohort of roughly 110 different subjects was used in addition to the approximately 700-subject first cohort. To predict cytomegalovirus infection status, the study combined high-throughput TCR immunosequencing, statistical association of individual TCRs with disease status, and machine learning. To study patterns of TCR occurrence, a later analysis re-analyzed previously published TCR beta repertoires from several hundred donors and added high-resolution HLA genotyping. Rather than drawing on any new phenotypic data, the later analysis identified candidate immune exposures from TCR beta sequences and the way those sequences occurred across donors. An earlier analysis of some 500 of the donors used high-throughput TCR beta sequencing to judge whether each TCR beta V gene segment behaved as functional or pseudogenic. Donor age, sex, ethnicity and CMV serostatus were collected together with the repertoire data. In a later genetic analysis, genome-wide SNP genotypes for about 65% of the roughly 700 donors were used, and that subset was treated as a discovery cohort. Every discovery cohort repertoire had been produced on one sequencing platform. Both class I and class II loci were covered by HLA typing, at four-digit resolution. The number of typed donors differed by locus: about 620-640 for A, B, C, DRB1 and DQB1; approximately 520 for DQA1; around 610 for DPA1; and 400 to 480 for DPB1. Several DR-DQ haplotypes were treated as single units for association and clustering because of strong linkage in the cohort. Across approximately 400 genotyped donors of the cohort, an average of approximately 240,000 unique TCR beta nucleotide sequences per donor were sequenced, and about a sixth of those sequences were non-productive. Overall study outcomes, separate from this receptor: V-gene and J-gene trimming of TCR beta chains was associated with a missense DCLRE1C variant in a later genetic analysis, and the association was replicated in an independent cohort. Most CMV-associated TCR beta chains appeared to be HLA-restricted in a later analysis, and the HLA associations seemed to be driven largely by CMV exposure. The presence/absence analyses assumed that sequencing depth was roughly uniform across donors, and that assumption may not be true. When HLA alleles, especially DR and DQ, strongly co-occurred, TCR associations were difficult to assign to individual alleles. Correlated functional status among segregating V segments might reflect linkage disequilibrium, but an unknown experimental factor could not be ruled out. About 15 rarely observed V segments, including chromosome 9 orphons, were excluded from the earlier analysis of about 610 of the donors because counts were too low. A further reported finding was that TCR beta sequences accurately predicted the HLA-A and HLA-B alleles for most subjects in the first cohort. A few of the identified cytomegalovirus-associated TCR beta chains were confirmed in vitro to be specific for cytomegalovirus antigens. The sequencing pipeline was judged likely to have produced a cluster of highly shared sequence variants as a technical artifact. In this cohort, only TCR beta chains were sequenced, and detectable features were limited by the absence of alpha or paired-chain data. In an earlier analysis of some 640 of the donors, most TCR beta V segments were observed in productive rearrangements about 87% or about 30% of the time, broadly matching IMGT annotations. The study gave a list of more than 150 TCR beta chains associated with cytomegalovirus. CMV serostatus was the only immune exposure information available for the cohort. In a later analysis, 16,951 TCR beta sequences were associated with specific HLA alleles at a false discovery rate of 0.05. It was suggested by the authors that the approach could potentially be generalized to other disease states and immunological phenotypes. Across donors, most TCR sequences were observed very rarely, whereas some public TCRs were present in many individuals. The 87-base-pair reads could not distinguish some IMGT-functional V segments, including TRBV6-2 and TRBV6-3, so those segments were excluded. Several of the top co-occurrence clusters appeared to be linked to parvovirus B19, influenza, CMV and Epstein-Barr virus, according to a later analysis. According to a later analysis, TCR association rates differed among HLA loci, with DRB1 alleles showing the most associated TCRs and HLA-C alleles showing the fewest. Because some donors lacked HLA typing at each locus, the association tests relied only on the typed subset. Compared with equally common non-associated chains, HLA-associated TCR beta chains in a later analysis were more clonally expanded and had lower generation probabilities. Compared with the roughly 600-donor mean, donors in an Asian-associated ancestry cluster had fewer N-insertions in productive TCRs, according to a later genetic analysis. Cytomegalovirus status was reported to be diagnosed by the classifier with high specificity and sensitivity in both the original and validation cohorts.

The cohort comprised more than 550 healthy bone marrow donors. Cohort members were all nominally healthy when sampled, although unrecorded immune exposures were likely present. The donor was CMV seropositive and was included in the group of 250 to 300 seropositive cohort members. Every donor gave a peripheral blood sample, and the peripheral blood mononuclear cells from that sample were used for TCR beta sequencing. The Qiagen DNeasy Blood Extraction Kit was used to extract genomic DNA from the blood cell samples. V is pared back by 6 bases and J by 0 bases, with 12 bases lying between the germline termini. The germline V gene supplies CDR1 SQVTM and CDR2 ANQGSEA. The cysteine opens and the phenylalanine closes a CDR3 of 13 amino acids. Just CDR3 DNA is preserved here, 39 bases in frame from base 1. Library preparation used the immunoSEQ multiplex PCR assay. For the multiplex PCR, a mixture combining 60 forward primers for TCR Vbeta segments and 13 reverse primers for TCR Jbeta segments was used. The CDR3 region of rearranged TCR beta genes was amplified from genomic DNA with a multiplex PCR assay. On the Illumina HiSeq System, the amplified TCR beta libraries were sequenced as 87-base-pair reads. In the original analysis: A later analysis tallied 75 million to 95 million unique TCR beta chains across the approximately 670 repertoires, and about 10 million of those chains were shared by two or more donors. Raw reads were error-corrected and collapsed into unique sequences with a nearest-neighbor algorithm that merged closely related sequences to remove PCR and sequencing errors. CDR3 sequences were aligned to IMGT reference sequences to assign V, D and J gene segments. Each retained sequence needed at least a six-nucleotide match to both a V gene segment and a J gene segment. A rearrangement was called productive if the CDR3 had no stop codons and remained in frame with V and J, and every other rearrangement was called non-productive. Following IMGT convention, CDR3 was defined as the stretch from the second conserved V-encoded cysteine up to the conserved J-encoded phenylalanine. The earlier analysis of 500 to 650 of the donors excluded any sequence lacking an unambiguous match to a single V gene segment. In an earlier analysis of roughly 500 of the donors, V segments were called functional above 56.7% productive rearrangements and were called segregating when the between-donor standard deviation exceeded 5%. A statistical classification framework was built for diagnosing cytomegalovirus status from the catalog of TCR beta chain sequences. In a later analysis, TCR nucleotide sequences were compared against IMGT/GENE-DB human TR gene sequences so that V and J genes could be assigned. A later analysis assigned CDR3 sequences and most-parsimonious VDJ recombination scenarios with the TCRdist pipeline. In a later analysis, each TCR beta chain was defined by its CDR3 amino acid sequence together with its V-gene family, and reads without a unique V-gene family were excluded. As a way to deal with suspected cross-contamination and a sequencing artifact, a later analysis dropped hundreds of nucleotide sequences that were highly shared and had low generation probability. In a later analysis, a clonal expansion index for each public chain was calculated from normalized within-repertoire ranks of inferred template counts. In a later analysis, generation probabilities were computed with a VDJ recombination model fitted to out-of-frame rearrangements, and the resulting probabilities were checked against IGoR. Hypergeometric tests were used in a later analysis to score TCR-TCR, TCR-HLA and TCR-CMV co-occurrence, with a repertoire-size bias correction applied to the TCR pairs. In a later analysis, false discovery rates were estimated by permuting HLA or CMV assignments 20 times. A later analysis grouped co-occurring TCRs with DBSCAN, adding TCRdist sequence similarity when clustering within HLA-allele-positive subsets. Repertoires with fewer than 30,000 or more than 120,000 public chains were left out of co-occurrence clustering, as were five repertoires with anomalous nucleotide sharing. The table comes from immuneACCESS by way of TCRdb, which keeps in-frame sequences with V and J called. Part of the clones is missing from these tables; in studies checked, under half for an unresolved V gene and the rest for unknown reasons. That table supplies the V and J calls and clone size; D and trimming were determined from the DNA. Recorded for this sample are about 31,000 clones; about 60% of them occurred a single time. The ten largest clones take up about a fifth of the sample.

For this clone: This receptor's antigen is unknown. No quality values exist for individual bases; no much larger clone is one base distant.

The material sequenced was PBMCs. The source of this sequence is a man aged 50-59 years in good health and CMV-seropositive. Recombination connected TRBV29-1 to TRBJ2-7, with TRBD1 perhaps the D gene, on 5 matching bases. The DNA is TGCAGCGTCCTGGACATTGACTCCTACGAGCAGTACTTC. It translates to CSVLDIDSYEQYF.